This TCR beta chain is from a study of cytomegalovirus exposure and HLA in healthy donors. Findings and limits, study-wide: According to a later analysis, donors in an Asian-associated ancestry cluster reportedly had fewer N-insertions than the approximately 620-donor mean. The study assumed roughly uniform donor sequencing depth for presence/absence analyses.

V lost 1 base, J lost 3 bases, and 7 bases stayed unmatched. Germline V gives CDR1 LNHNV, CDR2 YYDKDF (reference sequence). The CDR3 spans 16 residues. The study ran its PCR with 60 Vbeta and 13 Jbeta primers. Only in-frame clones appear in the TCRdb table, and some are missing; sequencing was by immunoSEQ multiplex PCR. The sample lists approximately 150,000 clones, approximately 81% occurring once. Details on this clone: The antigen is undetermined. Within the sample, other DNA sequences also encode this same CDR3.

The V and J genes are TRBV15 and TRBJ1-2; 8 nucleotides agree with TRBD1. The TCR originated in a boy between 2 and 10 years old in good health and CMV-seronegative. The sample was PBMCs. The CDR3 region is CATSRGAGQVDYGYTF. The CDR3 DNA sequence: TGTGCCACCAGCAGAGGCGCGGGACAGGTAGACTATGGCTACACCTTC.